Sequencing of this TCR beta chain was carried out in a study of CD8+ T cells in alopecia areata. Study summary: Treated patients received severity scores based on the percentage of scalp area affected.

There are 15 residues in the CDR3. CDR1 LGHNA and CDR2 YSLEER come from the germline V gene. The junction had 10 bases not matched to a gene; V was cut back by 1 base and J by 11 bases. RNA extraction was followed by reverse transcription into cDNA, which acted as the sequencing template. Sequencing used immunoSEQ multiplex PCR; TCRdb keeps in-frame clones, though not all of them. This table holds approximately 210,000 clones, just over 65% found once. Regarding treatment: oral pan-JAK inhibitor, 5-10 mg twice daily. This TCR was sampled from a human donor with alopecia areata. J is TRBJ2-3 and V is TRBV4-3; 9 positions agree with TRBD2. The sequenced sample was CD4+ T cells sorted from blood, obtained between weeks 43 and 45, from a patient treated with tofacitinib. The CDR3 loop is CASSQGTPGLAEQYF. CDR3 nucleotides: TGCGCCAGCAGCCAAGGTACACCGGGACTAGCCGAGCAGTATTTT.